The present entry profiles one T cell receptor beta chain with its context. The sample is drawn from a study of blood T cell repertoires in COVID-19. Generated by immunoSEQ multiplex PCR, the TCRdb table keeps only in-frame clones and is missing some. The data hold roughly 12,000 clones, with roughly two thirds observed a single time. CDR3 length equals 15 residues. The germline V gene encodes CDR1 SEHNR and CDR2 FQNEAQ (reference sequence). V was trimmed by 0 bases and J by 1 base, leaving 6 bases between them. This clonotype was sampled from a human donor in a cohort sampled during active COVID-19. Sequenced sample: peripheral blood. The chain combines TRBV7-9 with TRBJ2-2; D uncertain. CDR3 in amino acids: CASSLARQNTGELFF. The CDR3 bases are TGTGCCAGCAGCTTAGCGCGACAGAACACCGGGGAGCTGTTTTTT.